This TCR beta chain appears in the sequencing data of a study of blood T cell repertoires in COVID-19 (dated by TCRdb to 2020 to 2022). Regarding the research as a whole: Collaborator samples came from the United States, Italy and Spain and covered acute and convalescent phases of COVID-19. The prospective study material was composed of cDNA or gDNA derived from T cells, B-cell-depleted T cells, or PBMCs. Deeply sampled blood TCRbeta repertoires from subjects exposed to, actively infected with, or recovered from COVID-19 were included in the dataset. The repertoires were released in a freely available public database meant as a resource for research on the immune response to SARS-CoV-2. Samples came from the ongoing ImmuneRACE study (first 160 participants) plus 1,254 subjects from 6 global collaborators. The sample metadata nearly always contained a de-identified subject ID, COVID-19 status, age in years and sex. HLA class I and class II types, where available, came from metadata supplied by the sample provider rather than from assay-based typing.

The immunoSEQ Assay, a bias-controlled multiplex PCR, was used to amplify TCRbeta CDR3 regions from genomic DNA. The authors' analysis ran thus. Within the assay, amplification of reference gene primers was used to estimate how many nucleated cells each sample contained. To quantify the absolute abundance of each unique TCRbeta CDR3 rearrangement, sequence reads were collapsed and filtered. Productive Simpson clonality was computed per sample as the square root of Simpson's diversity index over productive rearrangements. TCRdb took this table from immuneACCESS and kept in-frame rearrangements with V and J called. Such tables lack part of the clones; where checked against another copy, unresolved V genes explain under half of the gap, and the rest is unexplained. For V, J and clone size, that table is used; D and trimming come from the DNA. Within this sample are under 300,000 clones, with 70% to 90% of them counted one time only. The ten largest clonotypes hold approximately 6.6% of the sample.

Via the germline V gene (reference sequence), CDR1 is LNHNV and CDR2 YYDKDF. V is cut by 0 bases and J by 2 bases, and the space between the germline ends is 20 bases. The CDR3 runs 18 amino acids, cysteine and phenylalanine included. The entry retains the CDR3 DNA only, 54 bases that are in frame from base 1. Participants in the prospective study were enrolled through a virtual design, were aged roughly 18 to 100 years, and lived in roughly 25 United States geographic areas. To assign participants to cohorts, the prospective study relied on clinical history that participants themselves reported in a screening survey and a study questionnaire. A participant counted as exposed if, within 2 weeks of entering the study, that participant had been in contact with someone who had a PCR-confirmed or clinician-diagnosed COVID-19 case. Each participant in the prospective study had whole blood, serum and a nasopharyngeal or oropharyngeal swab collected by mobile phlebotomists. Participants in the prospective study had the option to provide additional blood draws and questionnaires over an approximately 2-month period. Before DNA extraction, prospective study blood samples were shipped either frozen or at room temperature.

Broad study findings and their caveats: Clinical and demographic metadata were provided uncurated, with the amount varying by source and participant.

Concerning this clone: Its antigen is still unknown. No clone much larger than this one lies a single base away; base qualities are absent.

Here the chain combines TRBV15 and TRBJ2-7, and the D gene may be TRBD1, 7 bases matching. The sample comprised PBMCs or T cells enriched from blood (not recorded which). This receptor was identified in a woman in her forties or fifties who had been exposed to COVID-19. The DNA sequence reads TGTGCCACCAGCAGAGAGAAGGGAGGACAGGCCTTTCCCTACGAGCAGTACTTC. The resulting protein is CATSREKGGQAFPYEQYF.